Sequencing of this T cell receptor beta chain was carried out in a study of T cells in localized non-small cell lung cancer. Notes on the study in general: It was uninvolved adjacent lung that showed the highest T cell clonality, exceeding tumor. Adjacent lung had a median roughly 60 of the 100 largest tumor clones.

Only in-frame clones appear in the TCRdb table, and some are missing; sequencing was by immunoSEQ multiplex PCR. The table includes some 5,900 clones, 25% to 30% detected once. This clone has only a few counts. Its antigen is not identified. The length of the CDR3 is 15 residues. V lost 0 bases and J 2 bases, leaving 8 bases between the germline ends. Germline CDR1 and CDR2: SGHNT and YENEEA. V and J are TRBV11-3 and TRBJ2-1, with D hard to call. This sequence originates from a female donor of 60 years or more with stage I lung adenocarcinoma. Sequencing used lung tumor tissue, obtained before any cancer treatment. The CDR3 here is CASSLDSSPYNEQFF. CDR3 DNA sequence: TGTGCCAGCAGCTTAGACAGCTCCCCCTACAATGAGCAGTTCTTC.